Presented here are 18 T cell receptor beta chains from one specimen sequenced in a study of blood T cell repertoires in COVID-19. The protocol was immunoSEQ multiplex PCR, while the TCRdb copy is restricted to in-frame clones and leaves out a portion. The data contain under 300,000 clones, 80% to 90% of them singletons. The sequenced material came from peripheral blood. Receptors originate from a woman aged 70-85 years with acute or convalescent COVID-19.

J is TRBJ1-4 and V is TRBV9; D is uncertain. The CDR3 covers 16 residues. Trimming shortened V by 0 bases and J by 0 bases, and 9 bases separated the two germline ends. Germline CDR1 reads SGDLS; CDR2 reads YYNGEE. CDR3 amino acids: CASSVGISATNEKLFF. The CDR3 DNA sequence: TGTGCCAGCAGCGTAGGGATCAGCGCAACTAATGAAAAACTGTTTTTT.

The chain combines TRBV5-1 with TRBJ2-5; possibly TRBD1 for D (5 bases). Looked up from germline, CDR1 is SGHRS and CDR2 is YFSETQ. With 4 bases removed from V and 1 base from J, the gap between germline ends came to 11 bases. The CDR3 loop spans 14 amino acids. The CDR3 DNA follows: TGCGCCAGCAGCCCGCGGACATTCCAAGAGACCCAGTACTTC. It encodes CASSPRTFQETQYF. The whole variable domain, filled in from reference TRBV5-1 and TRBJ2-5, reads KAGVTQTPRYLIKTRGQQVTLSCSPISGHRSVSWYQQTPGQGLQFLFEYFSETQRNKGNFPGRFSGRQFSNSRSEMNVSTLELGDSALYLCASSPRTFQETQYFGPGTRLLVL.

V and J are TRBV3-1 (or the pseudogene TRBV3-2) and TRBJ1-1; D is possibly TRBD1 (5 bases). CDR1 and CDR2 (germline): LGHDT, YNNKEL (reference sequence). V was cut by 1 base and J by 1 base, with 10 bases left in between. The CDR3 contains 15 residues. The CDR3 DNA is TGTGCCAGCAGCCAAGTCGGGGGGAAGAACACTGAAGCTTTCTTT. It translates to CASSQVGGKNTEAFF.

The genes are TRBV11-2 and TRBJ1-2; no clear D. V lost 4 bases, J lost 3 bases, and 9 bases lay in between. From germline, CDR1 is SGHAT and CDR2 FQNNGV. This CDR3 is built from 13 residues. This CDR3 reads CASSSGVHYGYTF. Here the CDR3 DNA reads TGTGCCAGCAGCTCAGGTGTACACTATGGCTACACCTTC.

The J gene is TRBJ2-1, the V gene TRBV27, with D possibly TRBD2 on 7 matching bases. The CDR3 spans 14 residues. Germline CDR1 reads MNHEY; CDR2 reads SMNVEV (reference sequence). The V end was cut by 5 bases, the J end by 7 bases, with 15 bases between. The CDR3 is CASSPAGGRNEQFF. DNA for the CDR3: TGTGCCAGCAGTCCGGCCGGGGGGCGAAATGAGCAGTTCTTC.

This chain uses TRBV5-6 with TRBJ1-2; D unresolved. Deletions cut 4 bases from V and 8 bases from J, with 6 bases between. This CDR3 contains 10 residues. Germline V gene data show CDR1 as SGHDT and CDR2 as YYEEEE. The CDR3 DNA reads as TGTGCCAGCAGCCCCCCGGGCTACACCTTC. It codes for CASSPPGYTF.

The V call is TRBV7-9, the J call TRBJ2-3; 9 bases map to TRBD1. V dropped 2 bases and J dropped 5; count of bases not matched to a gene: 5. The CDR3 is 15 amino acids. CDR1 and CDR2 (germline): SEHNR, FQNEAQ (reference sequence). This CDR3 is CASSLSGQGRDTQYF. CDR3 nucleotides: TGTGCCAGCAGCTTAAGCGGACAGGGGAGAGATACGCAGTATTTT.

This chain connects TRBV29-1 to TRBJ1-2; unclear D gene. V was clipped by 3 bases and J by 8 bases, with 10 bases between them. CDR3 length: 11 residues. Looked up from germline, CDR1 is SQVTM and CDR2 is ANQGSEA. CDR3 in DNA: TGCAGCGTTGATGGATTGGAGGGCTACACCTTC. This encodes CSVDGLEGYTF.

The DNA of the CDR3 is TGCAGTGTACAGGGATATGGCTACACCTTC. This sequence encodes CSVQGYGYTF. This sequence joins TRBV20-1 and TRBJ1-2; D is possibly TRBD1 (6 bases). The germline CDR1 and CDR2 sequences are DFQATT and SNEGSKA (reference sequence). V shed 7 bases and J shed 5 bases, with 8 bases lying between them. This CDR3 region has 10 residues.

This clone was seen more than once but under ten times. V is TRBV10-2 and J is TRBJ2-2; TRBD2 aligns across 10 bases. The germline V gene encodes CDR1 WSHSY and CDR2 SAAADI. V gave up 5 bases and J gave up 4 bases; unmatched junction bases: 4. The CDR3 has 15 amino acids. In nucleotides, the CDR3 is TGCGCCAGCAGTCAACTAGCGGGGCGCACCGGGGAGCTGTTTTTT. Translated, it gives CASSQLAGRTGELFF.

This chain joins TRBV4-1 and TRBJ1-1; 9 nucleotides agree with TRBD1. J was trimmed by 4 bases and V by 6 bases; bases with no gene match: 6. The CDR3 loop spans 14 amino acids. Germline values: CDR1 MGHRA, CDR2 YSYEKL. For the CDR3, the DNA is TGCGCCAGCAGTGGACAGGGGCTTGGCACTGAAGCTTTCTTT. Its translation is CASSGQGLGTEAFF.

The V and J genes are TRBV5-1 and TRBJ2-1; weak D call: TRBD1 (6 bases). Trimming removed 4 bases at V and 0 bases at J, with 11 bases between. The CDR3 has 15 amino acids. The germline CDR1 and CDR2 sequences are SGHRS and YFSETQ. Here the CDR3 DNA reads TGCGCCAGCAGCCGGACAGCCGGCTCCTACAATGAGCAGTTCTTC. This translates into CASSRTAGSYNEQFF. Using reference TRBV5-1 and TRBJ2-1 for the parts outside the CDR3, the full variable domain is KAGVTQTPRYLIKTRGQQVTLSCSPISGHRSVSWYQQTPGQGLQFLFEYFSETQRNKGNFPGRFSGRQFSNSRSEMNVSTLELGDSALYLCASSRTAGSYNEQFFGPGTRLTVL.

The CDR3 protein is CASSQARRTDTQYF. The CDR3 nucleotides are TGTGCCAGCAGCCAGGCCAGGCGCACAGATACGCAGTATTTT. V gene TRBV5-5 combines with J gene TRBJ2-3; D gene uncertain. This CDR3 has 14 residues. Germline V gene data show CDR1 as SGHKS and CDR2 as YYEKEE (reference sequence). Trimming left V 4 bases short and J 1 base short, with 10 bases between.

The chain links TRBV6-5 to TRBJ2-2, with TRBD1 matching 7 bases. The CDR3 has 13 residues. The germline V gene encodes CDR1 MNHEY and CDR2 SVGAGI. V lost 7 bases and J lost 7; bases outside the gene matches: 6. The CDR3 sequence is CASTAGGFGELFF. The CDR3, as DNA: TGTGCCAGCACGGCAGGGGGTTTCGGGGAGCTGTTTTTT.

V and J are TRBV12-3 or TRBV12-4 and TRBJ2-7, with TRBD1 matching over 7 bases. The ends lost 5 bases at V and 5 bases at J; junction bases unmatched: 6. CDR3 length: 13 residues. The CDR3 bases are TGTGCCAGCAGTACAGGGGAATGGGACGAGCAGTACTTC. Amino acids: CASSTGEWDEQYF.

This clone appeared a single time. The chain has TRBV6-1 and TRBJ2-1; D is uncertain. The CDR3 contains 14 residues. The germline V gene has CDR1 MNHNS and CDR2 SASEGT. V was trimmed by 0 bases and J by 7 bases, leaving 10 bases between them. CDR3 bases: TGTGCCAGCAGTGAAGCTGGAACCGGGAATGAGCAGTTCTTC. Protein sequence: CASSEAGTGNEQFF.

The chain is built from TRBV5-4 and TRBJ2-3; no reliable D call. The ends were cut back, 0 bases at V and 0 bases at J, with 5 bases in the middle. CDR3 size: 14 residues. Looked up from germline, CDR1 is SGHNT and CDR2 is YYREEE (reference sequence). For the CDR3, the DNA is TGTGCCAGCAGCTTGGCCCGTAGCACAGATACGCAGTATTTT. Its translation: CASSLARSTDTQYF.

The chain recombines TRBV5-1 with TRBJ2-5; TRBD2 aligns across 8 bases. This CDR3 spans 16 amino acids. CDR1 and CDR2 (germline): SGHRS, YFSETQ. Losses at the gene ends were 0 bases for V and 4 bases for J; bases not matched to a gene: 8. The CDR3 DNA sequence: TGCGCCAGCAGCTTGGTGGGGATAAGCGGGGGAGAGACCCAGTACTTC. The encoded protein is CASSLVGISGGETQYF.